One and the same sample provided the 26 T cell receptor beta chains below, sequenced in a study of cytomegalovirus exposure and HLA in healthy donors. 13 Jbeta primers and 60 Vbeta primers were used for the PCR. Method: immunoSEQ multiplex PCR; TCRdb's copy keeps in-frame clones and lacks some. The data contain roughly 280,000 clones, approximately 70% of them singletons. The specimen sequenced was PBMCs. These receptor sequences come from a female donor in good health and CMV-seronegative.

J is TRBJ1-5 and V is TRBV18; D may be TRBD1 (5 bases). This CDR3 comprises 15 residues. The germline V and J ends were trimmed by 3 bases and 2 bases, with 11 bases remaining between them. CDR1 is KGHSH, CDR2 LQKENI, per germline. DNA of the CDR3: TGTGCCAGCTCACCCCCCGGGGGTCGCAATCAGCCCCAGCATTTT. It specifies CASSPPGGRNQPQHF.

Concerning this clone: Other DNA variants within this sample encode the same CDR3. The CDR3 DNA reads TGCGCCAGCAGCCAAGTGCCGCTAGCATCCTACAATGAGCAGTTCTTC. Translated: CASSQVPLASYNEQFF. The chain carries TRBV4-1 and TRBJ2-1; D might be TRBD2 (5 bases). Germline CDR1 and CDR2: MGHRA and YSYEKL. V gave up 1 base and J gave up 1 base, with 11 bases separating them. The CDR3 covers 16 residues.

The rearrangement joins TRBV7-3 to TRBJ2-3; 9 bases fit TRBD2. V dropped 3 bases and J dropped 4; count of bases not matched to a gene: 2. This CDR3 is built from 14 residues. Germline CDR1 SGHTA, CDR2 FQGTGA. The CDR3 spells CASSFSSGADTQYF. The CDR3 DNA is TGTGCCAGCAGCTTTTCTAGCGGGGCAGATACGCAGTATTTT.

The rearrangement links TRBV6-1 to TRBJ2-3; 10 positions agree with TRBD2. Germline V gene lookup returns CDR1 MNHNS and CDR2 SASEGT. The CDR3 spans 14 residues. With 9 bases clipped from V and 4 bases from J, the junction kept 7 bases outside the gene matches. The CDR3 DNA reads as TGTGCCAGTCCTACTAGCGGGACTTCAGATACGCAGTATTTT. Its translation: CASPTSGTSDTQYF.

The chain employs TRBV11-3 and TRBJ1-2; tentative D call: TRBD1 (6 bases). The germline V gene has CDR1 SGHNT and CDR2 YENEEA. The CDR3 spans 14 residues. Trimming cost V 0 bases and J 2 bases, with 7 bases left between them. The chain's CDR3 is CASSLDGQNYGYTF. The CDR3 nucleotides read TGTGCCAGCAGCTTAGACGGACAGAACTATGGCTACACCTTC.

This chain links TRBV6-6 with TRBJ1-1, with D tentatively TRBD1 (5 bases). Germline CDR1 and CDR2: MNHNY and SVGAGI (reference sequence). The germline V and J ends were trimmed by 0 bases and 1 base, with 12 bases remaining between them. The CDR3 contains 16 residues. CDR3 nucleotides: TGTGCCAGCAGTTACTCGCAGAGAACAGGGAACACTGAAGCTTTCTTT. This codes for CASSYSQRTGNTEAFF.

In DNA, the CDR3 is TGTGCCAGCACCCCGGGACAGACCTACAATGAGCAGTTCTTC. Protein sequence: CASTPGQTYNEQFF. The V call is TRBV7-9, the J call TRBJ2-1; 7 nucleotides line up with TRBD1. There are 14 residues in the CDR3. V lost 7 bases to trimming and J lost 2 bases; unmatched junction nucleotides: 5. The germline V gene has CDR1 SEHNR and CDR2 FQNEAQ (reference sequence).

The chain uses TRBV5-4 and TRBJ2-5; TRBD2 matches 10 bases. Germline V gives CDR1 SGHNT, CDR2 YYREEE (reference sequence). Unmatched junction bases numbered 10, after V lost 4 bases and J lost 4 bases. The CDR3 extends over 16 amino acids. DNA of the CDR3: TGTGCCAGCAGCCGAGGAACTAGCGGGAATAGAGAGACCCAGTACTTC. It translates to CASSRGTSGNRETQYF. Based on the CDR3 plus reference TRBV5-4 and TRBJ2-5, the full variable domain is ETGVTQSPTHLIKTRGQQVTLRCSSQSGHNTVSWYQQALGQGPQFIFQYYREEENGRGNFPPRFSGLQFPNYSSELNVNALELDDSALYLCASSRGTSGNRETQYFGPGTRLLVL.

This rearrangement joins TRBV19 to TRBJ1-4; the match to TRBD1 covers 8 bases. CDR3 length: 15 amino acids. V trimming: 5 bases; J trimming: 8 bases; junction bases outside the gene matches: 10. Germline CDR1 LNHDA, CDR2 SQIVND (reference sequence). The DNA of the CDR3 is TGTGCCAGTAGTTCTGGACAGGGTTTATTGGAAAAACTGTTTTTT. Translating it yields CASSSGQGLLEKLFF. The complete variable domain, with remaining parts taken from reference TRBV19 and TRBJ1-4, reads DGGITQSPKYLFRKEGQNVTLSCEQNLNHDAMYWYRQDPGQGLRLIYYSQIVNDFQKGDIAEGYSVSREKKESFPLTVTSAQKNPTAFYLCASSSGQGLLEKLFFGSGTQLSVL.

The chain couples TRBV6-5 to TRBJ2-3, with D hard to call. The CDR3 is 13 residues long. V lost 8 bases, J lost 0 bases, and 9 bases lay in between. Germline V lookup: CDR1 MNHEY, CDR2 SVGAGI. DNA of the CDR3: TGTGCCAGCGTGGCACCTAGCACAGATACGCAGTATTTT. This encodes CASVAPSTDTQYF.

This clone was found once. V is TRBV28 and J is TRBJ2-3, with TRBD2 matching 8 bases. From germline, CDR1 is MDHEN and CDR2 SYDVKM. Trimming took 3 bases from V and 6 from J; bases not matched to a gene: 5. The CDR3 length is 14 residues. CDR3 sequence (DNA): TGTGCCAGCAGTTTGGTGACTAGCGTGGATACGCAGTATTTT. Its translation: CASSLVTSVDTQYF. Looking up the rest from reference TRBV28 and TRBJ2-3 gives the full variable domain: DVKVTQSSRYLVKRTGEKVFLECVQDMDHENMFWYRQDPGLGLRLIYFSYDVKMKEKGDIPEGYSVSREKKERFSLILESASTNQTSMYLCASSLVTSVDTQYFGPGTRLTVL.

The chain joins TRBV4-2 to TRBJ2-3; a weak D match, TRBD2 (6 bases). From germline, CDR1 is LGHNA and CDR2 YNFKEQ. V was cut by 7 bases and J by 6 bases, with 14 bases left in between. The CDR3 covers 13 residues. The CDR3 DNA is TGTGCCAGCAAGTCGGGAGCGGAGGATACGCAGTATTTT. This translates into CASKSGAEDTQYF.

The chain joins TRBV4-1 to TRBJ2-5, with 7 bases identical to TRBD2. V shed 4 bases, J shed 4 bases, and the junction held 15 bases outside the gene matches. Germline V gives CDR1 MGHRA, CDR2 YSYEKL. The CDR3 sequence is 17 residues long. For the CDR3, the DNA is TGCGCCAGCAGCCCGCGATCGGGGGAGGGCCGGGGAGAGACCCAGTACTTC. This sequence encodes CASSPRSGEGRGETQYF.

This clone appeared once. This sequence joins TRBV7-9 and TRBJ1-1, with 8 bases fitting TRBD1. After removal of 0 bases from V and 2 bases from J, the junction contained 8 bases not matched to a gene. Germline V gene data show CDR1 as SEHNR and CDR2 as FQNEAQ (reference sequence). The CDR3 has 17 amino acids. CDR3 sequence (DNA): TGTGCCAGCAGCTTAGCATACGGCAGGGGGCGAAACACTGAAGCTTTCTTT. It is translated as CASSLAYGRGRNTEAFF.

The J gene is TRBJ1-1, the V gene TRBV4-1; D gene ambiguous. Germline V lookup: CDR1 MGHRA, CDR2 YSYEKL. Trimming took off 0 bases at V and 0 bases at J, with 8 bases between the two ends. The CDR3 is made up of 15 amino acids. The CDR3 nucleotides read TGCGCCAGCAGCCAAGAGATCCAGATGAACACTGAAGCTTTCTTT. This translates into CASSQEIQMNTEAFF.

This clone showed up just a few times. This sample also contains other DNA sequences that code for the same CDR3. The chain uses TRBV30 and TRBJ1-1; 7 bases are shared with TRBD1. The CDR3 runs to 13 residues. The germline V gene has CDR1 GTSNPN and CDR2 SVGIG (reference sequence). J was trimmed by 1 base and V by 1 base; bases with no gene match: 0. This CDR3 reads CAWSGQGNTEAFF. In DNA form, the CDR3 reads TGTGCCTGGAGTGGACAGGGGAACACTGAAGCTTTCTTT.

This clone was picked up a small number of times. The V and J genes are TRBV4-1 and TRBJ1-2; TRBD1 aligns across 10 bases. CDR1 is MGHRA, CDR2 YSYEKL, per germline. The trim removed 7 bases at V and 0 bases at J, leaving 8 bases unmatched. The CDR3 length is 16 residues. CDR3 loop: CASTQGQGKPNYGYTF. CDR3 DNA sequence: TGCGCCAGCACCCAGGGACAGGGGAAGCCTAACTATGGCTACACCTTC.

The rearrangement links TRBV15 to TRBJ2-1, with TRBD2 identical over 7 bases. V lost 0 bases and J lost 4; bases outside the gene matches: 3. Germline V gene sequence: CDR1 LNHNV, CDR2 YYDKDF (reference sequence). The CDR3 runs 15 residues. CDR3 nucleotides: TGTGCCACCAGCAGAGAAAGGGACTATTACAATGAGCAGTTCTTC. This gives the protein CATSRERDYYNEQFF.

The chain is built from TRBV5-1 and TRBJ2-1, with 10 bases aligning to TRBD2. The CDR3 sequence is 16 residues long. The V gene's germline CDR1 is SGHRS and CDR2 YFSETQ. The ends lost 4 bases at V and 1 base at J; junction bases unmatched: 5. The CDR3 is CASSLLAGMSYNEQFF. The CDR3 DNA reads TGCGCCAGCAGCCTACTAGCGGGAATGTCCTACAATGAGCAGTTCTTC.

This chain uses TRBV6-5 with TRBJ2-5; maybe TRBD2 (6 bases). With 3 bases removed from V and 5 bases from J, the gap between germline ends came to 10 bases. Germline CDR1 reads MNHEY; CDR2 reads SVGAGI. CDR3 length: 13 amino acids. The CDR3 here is CASSYDGTETQYF. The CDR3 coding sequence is TGTGCCAGCAGTTATGACGGGACTGAGACCCAGTACTTC.

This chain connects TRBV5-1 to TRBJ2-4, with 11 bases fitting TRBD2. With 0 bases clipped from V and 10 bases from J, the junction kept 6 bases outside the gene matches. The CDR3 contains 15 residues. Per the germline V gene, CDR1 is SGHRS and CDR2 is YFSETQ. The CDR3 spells CASSLDTSGSRIQYF. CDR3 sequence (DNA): TGCGCCAGCAGCTTGGATACTAGCGGGAGTAGGATTCAGTACTTC. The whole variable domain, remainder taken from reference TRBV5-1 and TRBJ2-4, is KAGVTQTPRYLIKTRGQQVTLSCSPISGHRSVSWYQQTPGQGLQFLFEYFSETQRNKGNFPGRFSGRQFSNSRSEMNVSTLELGDSALYLCASSLDTSGSRIQYFGAGTRLSVL.

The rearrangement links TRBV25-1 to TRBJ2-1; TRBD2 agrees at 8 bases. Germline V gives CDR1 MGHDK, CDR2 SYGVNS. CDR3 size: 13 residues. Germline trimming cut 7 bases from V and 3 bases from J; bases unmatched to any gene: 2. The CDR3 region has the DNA TGTGCCAGCACCGGGACTAGCTACAATGAGCAGTTCTTC. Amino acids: CASTGTSYNEQFF.

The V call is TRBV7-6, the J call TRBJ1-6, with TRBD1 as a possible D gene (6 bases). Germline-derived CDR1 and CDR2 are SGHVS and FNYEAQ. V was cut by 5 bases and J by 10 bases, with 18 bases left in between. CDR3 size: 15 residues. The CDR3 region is CASSQAGQRGSPLHF. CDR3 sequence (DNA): TGTGCCAGCAGCCAGGCAGGACAGCGGGGATCACCCCTCCACTTT.

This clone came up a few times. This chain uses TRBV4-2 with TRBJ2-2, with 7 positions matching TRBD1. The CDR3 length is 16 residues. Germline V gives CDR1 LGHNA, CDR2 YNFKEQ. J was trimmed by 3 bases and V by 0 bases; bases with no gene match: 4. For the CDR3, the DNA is TGTGCCAGCAGCCAAGATGACAGGGTGGACACCGGGGAGCTGTTTTTT. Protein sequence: CASSQDDRVDTGELFF.

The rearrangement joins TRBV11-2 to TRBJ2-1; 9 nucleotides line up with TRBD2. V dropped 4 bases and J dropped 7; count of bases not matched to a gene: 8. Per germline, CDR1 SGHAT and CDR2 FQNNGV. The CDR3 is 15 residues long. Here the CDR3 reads CASSSIAGARNEQFF. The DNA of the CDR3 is TGTGCCAGCAGCTCCATAGCGGGAGCTCGGAATGAGCAGTTCTTC.

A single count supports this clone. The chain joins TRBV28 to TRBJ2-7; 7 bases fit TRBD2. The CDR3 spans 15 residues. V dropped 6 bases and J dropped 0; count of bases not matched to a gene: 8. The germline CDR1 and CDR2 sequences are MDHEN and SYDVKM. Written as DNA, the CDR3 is TGTGCCAGCAGAAGGGGACTAACAAACTCCTACGAGCAGTACTTC. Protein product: CASRRGLTNSYEQYF.